This T cell receptor beta chain was recovered during a study of CD8 T cells in ankylosing spondylitis. The study's findings and limits: Relatively scarce in peripheral blood, disease-linked clones were CD8+. The authors reported significant enrichment of disease-linked clones in matched ankylosing spondylitis synovial fluid. Some of the motif variants had earlier been found in reactive arthritis patients' fluid and blood.

The CDR3 runs to 14 residues. Trimming shortened V by 5 bases and J by 2 bases, and 11 bases separated the two germline ends. CDR1 and CDR2 from the germline V gene are MNHEY and SMNVEV (reference sequence). This clonotype has a count of ten or more. Its antigen is undetermined. Library preparation for TCR beta used quantitative 5'-RACE with molecular barcodes. TCRdb re-called the 5' RACE reads through MiXCR, storing one row per CDR3 protein. The sample has 150,000 to 200,000 distinct CDR3 sequences, about an eighth seen once; the top ten hold around 10%. The chain has TRBV27 and TRBJ2-3, with a tentative D call TRBD1 (6 bases). This receptor was identified in a female donor with ankylosing spondylitis or in good health (not recorded which). The sample taken for sequencing was blood, either unsorted or a sorted T cell fraction (not recorded which). This CDR3 reads CASSLRQVTDTQYF. The CDR3 DNA is TGTGCCAGCAGTCTACGACAGGTCACAGATACGCAGTATTTT.